What follows are 24 T cell receptor beta chains derived from one specimen sequenced in a study of cytomegalovirus exposure and HLA in healthy donors. The PCR ran on 60 Vbeta and 13 Jbeta primers. Produced via immunoSEQ multiplex PCR; TCRdb's table is partial and in-frame only. The repertoire shows about 74,000 clones; the top ten hold roughly 8%. Sequencing input: PBMCs. The receptors come from a female donor in good health and CMV-seropositive.

The rearrangement uses TRBV5-5 and TRBJ2-7, with D maybe TRBD2 (5 bases). The CDR3 contains 11 residues. Germline CDR1 reads SGHKS; CDR2 reads YYEKEE (reference sequence). V lost 5 bases to trimming and J lost 6 bases, with 9 bases between them. Written as DNA, the CDR3 is TGTGCCAGCAGTCTGGAGGCCGAGCAGTACTTC. Encoded protein: CASSLEAEQYF. Supplemented by reference TRBV5-5 and TRBJ2-7, the full variable domain reads DAGVTQSPTHLIKTRGQQVTLRCSPISGHKSVSWYQQVLGQGPQFIFQYYEKEERGRGNFPDRFSARQFPNYSSELNVNALLLGDSALYLCASSLEAEQYFGPGTRLTVT.

The genes are TRBV6-6 and TRBJ1-2, with D perhaps matching TRBD1 (6 bases). The CDR3 covers 15 residues. Deletions cut 0 bases from V and 6 bases from J, with 14 bases between. Per the germline V gene, CDR1 is MNHNY and CDR2 is SVGAGI (reference sequence). Here the CDR3 DNA reads TGTGCCAGCAGTTACTCTCCGACAGGAACAAATGGCTACACCTTC. It encodes CASSYSPTGTNGYTF.

The V call is TRBV18, the J call TRBJ2-1; the D gene is possibly TRBD1 (5 bases). With 1 base removed from V and 4 bases from J, the gap between germline ends came to 17 bases. There are 17 residues in the CDR3. Germline V gives CDR1 KGHSH, CDR2 LQKENI. The CDR3 loop reads CASSPQGAGVLYNEQFF. The CDR3 nucleotides are TGTGCCAGCTCACCACAAGGGGCCGGCGTGTTGTACAATGAGCAGTTCTTC.

CDR3 loop: CASSLDLAGGQGAAYNEQFF. The CDR3, as DNA: TGCGCCAGCAGCTTGGATTTAGCGGGAGGGCAGGGGGCGGCCTACAATGAGCAGTTCTTC. This chain connects TRBV5-1 to TRBJ2-1; 11 positions agree with TRBD2. Germline CDR1 is SGHRS and CDR2 is YFSETQ. The CDR3 totals 20 residues. Germline trimming cut 0 bases from V and 2 bases from J; bases unmatched to any gene: 13.

The chain couples TRBV6-1 to TRBJ2-5; perhaps TRBD1 as D (6 bases). From germline, CDR1 is MNHNS and CDR2 SASEGT. Trimming stripped 3 bases from V and 6 bases from J, with 11 bases between. The CDR3 is 13 amino acids. CDR3 DNA sequence: TGTGCCAGCAGTGAGGGGACAATCCAGACCCAGTACTTC. Protein product: CASSEGTIQTQYF.

The V gene is TRBV6-5, the J gene TRBJ1-1; the D gene is possibly TRBD1 (6 bases). The length of the CDR3 is 14 residues. The germline gives CDR1 MNHEY, CDR2 SVGAGI. V was trimmed by 6 bases and J by 3 bases, leaving 14 bases between them. The CDR3 bases are TGTGCCAGCAGGCCACAGGGAGGGGACACTGAAGCTTTCTTT. It specifies CASRPQGGDTEAFF.

V is TRBV9 and J is TRBJ1-4; D gene unclear. From germline, CDR1 is SGDLS and CDR2 YYNGEE. CDR3 length: 16 amino acids. Trimming removed 3 bases at V and 0 bases at J, with 12 bases between. The CDR3 sequence: CASSAHAGTTNEKLFF. The CDR3, as DNA: TGTGCCAGCAGCGCCCATGCGGGGACAACTAATGAAAAACTGTTTTTT.

The rearrangement uses TRBV9 and TRBJ1-1; TRBD1 aligns across 7 bases. The germline gives CDR1 SGDLS, CDR2 YYNGEE. J was trimmed by 1 base and V by 0 bases; bases with no gene match: 3. The CDR3 is 15 residues long. DNA of the CDR3: TGTGCCAGCAGCGTAGCCGGGACAGCGAACACTGAAGCTTTCTTT. Translation gives CASSVAGTANTEAFF. The full variable domain, rest sourced from reference TRBV9 and TRBJ1-1, is DSGVTQTPKHLITATGQRVTLRCSPRSGDLSVYWYQQSLDQGLQFLIQYYNGEERAKGNILERFSAQQFPDLHSELNLSSLELGDSALYFCASSVAGTANTEAFFGQGTRLTVV.

The chain is built from TRBV30 and TRBJ2-2, with D perhaps TRBD2 (5 bases). V lost 5 bases and J lost 8, with 15 bases in between. Germline V gene lookup returns CDR1 GTSNPN and CDR2 SVGIG (reference sequence). The CDR3 is made up of 13 amino acids. DNA of the CDR3: TGTGCCTGGCACTCCGGGGTTACAGGGGAGCTGTTTTTT. The encoded protein is CAWHSGVTGELFF.

The genes are TRBV4-2 and TRBJ2-7, with 7 bases matching TRBD2. The CDR3 sequence is 15 residues long. CDR1 is LGHNA, CDR2 YNFKEQ, per germline. V lost 0 bases to trimming and J lost 7 bases; unmatched junction nucleotides: 9. This CDR3 reads CASSQDSGTLREQYF. The CDR3 nucleotides read TGTGCCAGCAGCCAAGACAGCGGGACCCTACGAGAGCAGTACTTC.

The chain recombines TRBV4-3 with TRBJ2-7; 8 bases are a match to TRBD2. CDR1 is LGHNA and CDR2 is YSLEER in the germline V gene. The junction had 14 bases not matched to a gene; V was cut back by 4 bases and J by 6 bases. CDR3 length equals 16 residues. CDR3 sequence: CASSPGPRAGVFEQYF. The CDR3 nucleotides read TGCGCCAGCAGCCCGGGGCCCCGAGCGGGAGTATTCGAGCAGTACTTC.

V usage is TRBV7-8 and J usage is TRBJ2-3; 8 nucleotides line up with TRBD2. V lost 1 base, J lost 5 bases, and 5 bases stayed unmatched. This CDR3 is built from 15 residues. Germline loops: CDR1 SGHVS, CDR2 FQNEAQ. This CDR3 is CASSLDGRAKDTQYF. The CDR3 DNA reads TGTGCCAGCAGCTTAGACGGGAGGGCCAAAGATACGCAGTATTTT.

J is TRBJ2-5 and V is TRBV5-4; D perhaps matches TRBD2 (5 bases). Germline loops: CDR1 SGHNT, CDR2 YYREEE (reference sequence). The V end lost 2 bases, the J end lost 4 bases, and 21 bases lay between the germline ends. This CDR3 is 17 amino acids long. CDR3 region: CASSLPTTVTGRETQYF. The CDR3 nucleotides read TGTGCCAGCAGCTTACCTACGACGGTTACGGGAAGAGAGACCCAGTACTTC.

The J gene is TRBJ2-1, the V gene TRBV13; 10 bases align to TRBD2. J gave up 10 bases and V 1 base, and 7 bases lay outside the gene matches. Germline lookup yields CDR1 PRHDT and CDR2 FYEKMQ (reference sequence). The CDR3 is 15 residues long. In DNA form, the CDR3 reads TGTGCCAGCAGCTTAGAAGCGGGAGGGCTAGGGGAGCAGTTCTTC. It encodes CASSLEAGGLGEQFF.

The chain links TRBV6-5 to TRBJ2-3; D might be TRBD2 (5 bases). Germline V gene data show CDR1 as MNHEY and CDR2 as SVGAGI. Trimming pared 7 bases from V and 4 bases from J, leaving 15 bases between. The CDR3 spans 14 residues. The DNA of the CDR3 is TGTGCCAGCACCCCGAGGTTAGCGTCAGATACGCAGTATTTT. As protein: CASTPRLASDTQYF.

The chain couples TRBV11-1 to TRBJ2-1, with 11 bases aligning to TRBD1. Germline-derived CDR1 and CDR2 are SGHAT and FQDESV (reference sequence). This CDR3 contains 15 residues. V lost 5 bases to trimming and J lost 8 bases; unmatched junction nucleotides: 8. The CDR3 reads CASSTGQGALYEQFF. As DNA, the CDR3 is TGTGCCAGCAGCACAGGACAGGGGGCGTTGTATGAGCAGTTCTTC.

The CDR3 here is CASSPSSGGTGELFF. The CDR3 DNA reads TGTGCCAGCTCACCATCTTCAGGGGGGACCGGGGAGCTGTTTTTT. The V gene is TRBV18, the J gene TRBJ2-2, with D tentatively TRBD1 (7 bases). V was trimmed by 2 bases and J by 5 bases, leaving 12 bases between them. Germline loops: CDR1 KGHSH, CDR2 LQKENI. The CDR3 contains 15 residues. The whole variable domain, remainder taken from reference TRBV18 and TRBJ2-2, is NAGVMQNPRHLVRRRGQEARLRCSPMKGHSHVYWYRQLPEEGLKFMVYLQKENIIDESGMPKERFSAEFPKEGPSILRIQQVVRGDSAAYFCASSPSSGGTGELFFGEGSRLTVL.

The chain carries TRBV6-1 and TRBJ1-5; D perhaps matches TRBD1 (5 bases). Trimming pared 3 bases from V and 0 bases from J, leaving 12 bases between. The CDR3 is 16 residues long. The germline V gene has CDR1 MNHNS and CDR2 SASEGT. In DNA, the CDR3 is TGTGCCAGCAGTGACGAAGGGGTTTATAGCAATCAGCCCCAGCATTTT. This gives the protein CASSDEGVYSNQPQHF.

The chain joins TRBV5-4 to TRBJ1-2; tentatively, D is TRBD1 (5 bases). The germline gives CDR1 SGHNT, CDR2 YYREEE (reference sequence). V gave up 4 bases and J gave up 6 bases, with 13 bases separating them. The CDR3 has 13 amino acids. The CDR3 bases are TGTGCCAGCAGCGCCCCTGACAGCCATGGCTACACCTTC. This codes for CASSAPDSHGYTF.

The chain carries TRBV6-5 and TRBJ2-1; 7 bases are shared with TRBD1. V shed 2 bases, J shed 5 bases, and the junction held 6 bases outside the gene matches. Germline assignment: CDR1 MNHEY and CDR2 SVGAGI. The CDR3 totals 15 residues. The CDR3 DNA reads as TGTGCCAGCAGTTACCTCCGGGACAGAGACAATGAGCAGTTCTTC. Translation gives CASSYLRDRDNEQFF.

The rearrangement uses TRBV4-2 and TRBJ2-2; 9 nucleotides line up with TRBD1. The CDR3 is 18 residues long. V shed 0 bases and J 7 bases; nucleotides not matched to a gene: 12. Germline V lookup: CDR1 LGHNA, CDR2 YNFKEQ. CDR3 amino acids: CASSQDIRGGQGGGELFF. CDR3 DNA: TGTGCCAGCAGCCAAGATATAAGGGGGGGACAGGGCGGCGGGGAGCTGTTTTTT.

The chain couples TRBV14 to TRBJ2-7, with a possible D match to TRBD2 (6 bases). The CDR3 extends over 16 amino acids. Germline CDR1 and CDR2: SGHDN and FVKESK. Trimming stripped 6 bases from V and 3 bases from J, with 21 bases between. Here the CDR3 DNA reads TGTGCCAGCAGTCTAGGCCCAACTAGCTGGGACTACGAGCAGTACTTC. It is translated as CASSLGPTSWDYEQYF.

The chain recombines TRBV4-3 with TRBJ2-3; TRBD2 matches 9 bases. The germline CDR1 and CDR2 sequences are LGHNA and YSLEER. The V and J ends lost 0 bases and 5 bases, in that order; junction bases with no gene match: 12. The CDR3 length is 18 residues. As DNA, the CDR3 is TGCGCCAGCAGCCAAGAAAGTGGAGGGCGGGGGGGTCGAGATACGCAGTATTTT. This translates into CASSQESGGRGGRDTQYF.

The chain has TRBV6-5 and TRBJ2-5; TRBD1 matches 7 bases. The J call may be in error: the DNA end matches TRBJ2-7 better. This CDR3 has 14 amino acids. Germline V CDR1 and CDR2: MNHEY, SVGAGI. For the CDR3, the DNA is TGTGCCAGCAGTTTACGACAGGGAATGGACGAGCAGTACTTC. This sequence encodes CASSLRQGMDEQYF.